The source of this T cell receptor beta chain is a study of cytomegalovirus exposure and HLA in healthy donors. The V end was cut by 2 bases, the J end by 2 bases, with 13 bases between. Per germline, CDR1 SGHVS and CDR2 FQNEAQ. CDR3 length: 15 residues. The primer mix had 60 Vbeta and 13 Jbeta primers. Sequencing was performed with immunoSEQ multiplex PCR; in TCRdb, only in-frame clones are kept and a portion is missing. Among over 100,000 clones, about 80% were seen once, and the ten largest hold less than 9.5%. There are a few counts of this clone. This clonotype was obtained from a woman in her fifties or sixties in good health and CMV-seropositive. The rearrangement uses TRBV7-8 and TRBJ2-7, with D uncertain. Sequenced input: PBMCs. CDR3 sequence: CASSLRAWAAYEQYF. CDR3 DNA sequence: TGTGCCAGCAGCTTACGAGCCTGGGCAGCCTACGAGCAGTACTTC.